This passage covers 14 T cell receptor beta chains from one sample sequenced in a study of T cells in women clearing cervical HPV infection. Some clones are missing from TCRdb's copy, which holds only in-frame ones; the method was immunoSEQ multiplex PCR. Recorded here are around 31,000 clones; the top ten clones represent around 4%. Material: blood buffy coat. The receptors shown here come from a woman aged 18-70 years with a cervical HPV16 infection that either progressed to CIN3+ or cleared (not recorded which).

CDR3 loop: CASSQDRGRWKTQYF. The part of the CDR3 DNA that was read is TGTGCCAGCAGCCAAGACAGGGGGCGATGGAAGACC. The chain combines TRBV11-2 with TRBJ2-5; 10 bases map to TRBD1. The CDR3 end is not reached by the read, which stops 3 residues before it; the germline J gene fills it in. Unmatched junction bases numbered 9, after V lost 5 bases and J lost 6 bases. Germline V lookup: CDR1 SGHAT, CDR2 FQNNGV. The CDR3 extends over 15 amino acids. Supplemented by reference TRBV11-2 and TRBJ2-5, the full variable domain reads EAGVAQSPRYKIIEKRQSVAFWCNPISGHATLYWYQQILGQGPKLLIQFQNNGVVDDSQLPKDRFSAERLKGVDSTLKIQPAKLEDSAVYLCASSQDRGRWKTQYFGPGTRLLVL.

As for this clone: The read terminates 3 residues ahead of where the CDR3 ends, so the germline J gene completes it. The rearrangement links TRBV7-2 to TRBJ2-2; 7 nucleotides match TRBD1. Germline V gives CDR1 SGHTA, CDR2 FQGNSA. This CDR3 has 17 amino acids. This chain's CDR3 is CASSSAGTLGQHEKLFF. The sequenced CDR3 bases are TGTGCCAGCAGCTCAGCAGGGACCTTGGGACAGCATGAAAAG.

For this clone: The read ends 3 residues before the CDR3 terminus; that terminus is restored from the germline J gene. The gene calls are TRBV5-4 and TRBJ2-7; D not certain. Germline V gives CDR1 SGHNT, CDR2 YYREEE (reference sequence). This CDR3 comprises 15 residues. Trimming shortened V by 5 bases and J by 2 bases, and 17 bases separated the two germline ends. CDR3 DNA (partial): TGTGCCAGCAGGCAGACACCGTCTGCGACCTACGAG. Its translation is CASRQTPSATYE. The full CDR3 protein is CASRQTPSATYEQYF.

Remarks on this clone: The read terminates 3 residues before the CDR3 end, so the remaining end is supplied by the germline J gene. The chain uses TRBV30 and TRBJ2-3, with TRBD1 matching over 7 bases. The CDR3 extends over 14 amino acids. The germline CDR1 and CDR2 sequences are GTSNPN and SVGIG (reference sequence). The sequenced CDR3 bases are TGTGCCTGGAGCCGGACAGGAGTCAATCAGCCG. Protein: CAWSRTGVNQP. The whole CDR3 sequence is CAWSRTGVNQPQYF.

A remark on this clone: The CDR3 extends 3 residues past the end of the read, so its final part is completed from the germline J gene. V usage is TRBV19 and J usage is TRBJ2-2; 12 positions match TRBD1. Germline-derived CDR1 and CDR2 are LNHDA and SQIVND (reference sequence). This CDR3 region has 16 residues. This CDR3 is CASSTPGTGGQEKLFF. The CDR3 bases that were read are TGTGCCAGTAGTACCCCCGGGACAGGGGGCCAGGAAAAG.

Turning to this clone: The read falls 3 residues short of the CDR3 end, and the missing part is taken from the germline J gene. The gene calls are TRBV18 and TRBJ2-3, with D maybe TRBD1 (8 bases). Per the germline V gene, CDR1 is KGHSH and CDR2 is LQKENI. The CDR3 spans 15 residues. The CDR3 sequence is CASSPLGQGGETQYF. The CDR3 DNA, read in part, is TGTGCCAGCTCACCACTTGGACAGGGAGGGGAGACG.

As regards this clone: Germline and junction disagree at one end, which may indicate a read error. The DNA read from the CDR3 is TGCGCCAGCAGCCAAGATCTCGTAAAGGGGTTCCTCTATGGC. Translating it yields CASSQDLVKGFLYG. The CDR3, in full, reads CASSQDLVKGFLYGYTF. The chain couples TRBV4-2 to TRBJ1-2; tentatively, D is TRBD1 (5 bases). The missing CDR3 end, 3 residues past where the read stops, is filled in from the germline J gene. The CDR3 covers 17 residues. Per germline, CDR1 LGHNA and CDR2 YNFKEQ.

With regard to this clone: The CDR3 end is not reached by the read, which stops 3 residues before it; the germline J gene fills it in. The chain uses TRBV6-1 and TRBJ2-2, with D maybe TRBD2 (6 bases). CDR3 length: 14 residues. Trimming pared 4 bases from V and 5 bases from J, leaving 11 bases between. Germline V gene data show CDR1 as MNHNS and CDR2 as SASEGT. CDR3 protein: CASSGGVPTGELFF. The CDR3 bases that were read are TGTGCCAGCAGTGGGGGGGTTCCGACCGGGGAG.

A word on this clone: The CDR3 end lies 3 residues beyond the end of the read and is filled in from the germline J gene. The chain uses TRBV19 and TRBJ2-7; 7 bases are shared with TRBD1. The CDR3 extends over 15 amino acids. From germline, CDR1 is LNHDA and CDR2 SQIVND (reference sequence). The trim removed 5 bases at V and 0 bases at J, leaving 7 bases unmatched. CDR3 sequence: CASSRDSHRSYEQYF. The covered CDR3 bases are TGTGCCAGTAGTCGGGACAGTCACCGCTCCTACGAG.

Note on this clone: The read ends 3 residues early relative to the CDR3; the germline J gene fills the gap. Within the sample, other DNA sequences also encode this same CDR3. J is TRBJ1-2 and V is TRBV14; 9 bases match TRBD1. Germline values: CDR1 SGHDN, CDR2 FVKESK. This CDR3 has 15 residues. The CDR3: CASSQDYRGQDTYTF. The CDR3 bases that were read are TGTGCCAGCAGCCAAGATTACAGGGGGCAAGATACC.

Comment on this clone: The read halts 3 residues ahead of the CDR3 end, with the missing end drawn from the germline J gene. The J gene is TRBJ2-7, the V gene TRBV13; TRBD1 agrees at 8 bases. The trim removed 4 bases at V and 3 bases at J, leaving 11 bases unmatched. The germline CDR1 and CDR2 sequences are PRHDT and FYEKMQ (reference sequence). The CDR3 is 16 residues long. The sequenced CDR3 bases are TGTGCCAGCAGCTCCCGGGACAGGCCAACCCACTACGAG. It yields the protein CASSSRDRPTHYE. The full CDR3 is CASSSRDRPTHYEQYF.

In the case of this clone: The same CDR3 also results from other DNA sequences found in this sample. The covered CDR3 bases are TGCAGTGCTGCCGAGGCAGGGGAAAGGGGC. It translates to CSAAEAGERG. Given in full, the CDR3 is CSAAEAGERGYTF. The V gene is TRBV20-1, the J gene TRBJ1-2, with a weak D call TRBD1 (6 bases). The CDR3 goes on 3 residues after the read ends, and that part is filled in from the germline J gene. The CDR3 length is 13 residues. Germline values: CDR1 DFQATT, CDR2 SNEGSKA (reference sequence).

About this clone itself: The read ends 3 residues before the CDR3 terminus; that terminus is restored from the germline J gene. J is TRBJ1-1 and V is TRBV12-3 or TRBV12-4, with 7 bases fitting TRBD1. This CDR3 has 15 amino acids. Trimming removed 6 bases from V and 1 base from J; junction bases left unmatched: 8. The covered CDR3 bases are TGTGCCAGCAGCTGGGGGACAGCTCAGAACACTGAA. Its translation: CASSWGTAQNTE. The complete CDR3 sequence is CASSWGTAQNTEAFF.

Regarding this clone: The sequence runs out 3 residues before the end of the CDR3; the remainder is reconstructed from the germline J gene. The V gene is TRBV20-1, the J gene TRBJ2-1; 8 nucleotides align to TRBD2. CDR3 length: 13 amino acids. Germline V lookup: CDR1 DFQATT, CDR2 SNEGSKA (reference sequence). V lost 5 bases and J lost 4; bases outside the gene matches: 4. The CDR3 reads CSAPQREYNEQFF. The CDR3 bases that were read are TGCAGTGCTCCACAGCGGGAGTACAATGAG.